Shown below are 20 T cell receptor beta chains from a single sample sequenced in a study of human T cells and chemical hapten exposure. TCRdb re-analysed the RACE reads in MiXCR, keeping a single row per CDR3 protein. The sample contains 210,000 or so distinct CDR3 sequences, roughly a quarter of which appear only once. Time point of the sample: patch test 3, about 24 weeks after DPC sensitization. Treatment meaning: therapeutic diphenylcyclopropenone sensitization with weekly scalp DPC. Specimen: whole blood, collected in connection with sensitization to the hapten diphenylcyclopropenone (DPC). All receptors come from a woman in her thirties or forties with alopecia areata. Some clones in this sample may be carry-over from other donors' samples.

This clonotype was found once. The chain recombines TRBV10-3 with TRBJ2-1; D unresolved. This CDR3 contains 14 residues. Germline CDR1 reads ENHRY; CDR2 reads SYGVKD. Trimming removed 8 bases from V and 0 bases from J, with 11 bases in between. Here the CDR3 reads CAIHSDTSYNEQFF. The CDR3 region has the DNA TGTGCCATCCACAGCGACACCTCCTACAATGAGCAGTTCTTC.

Many counts were recorded for this clonotype. The V gene is TRBV20-1, the J gene TRBJ2-5, with TRBD2 identical over 8 bases. V was clipped by 1 base and J by 6 bases; unmatched bases: 4. Germline loops: CDR1 DFQATT, CDR2 SNEGSKA (reference sequence). There are 13 residues in the CDR3. The CDR3 sequence is CSARGTSSQTQYF. CDR3 sequence (DNA): TGCAGTGCTAGAGGGACTAGCAGTCAGACCCAGTACTTC.

The chain recombines TRBV6-6 with TRBJ2-5; no clear D. The CDR3 consists of 14 residues. Germline CDR1 reads MNHNY; CDR2 reads SVGAGI (reference sequence). Trimming took 0 bases from V and 0 from J, leaving 5 bases between them. The CDR3 bases are TGTGCCAGCAGTTACTCGGTGAACCAAGAGACCCAGTACTTC. It specifies CASSYSVNQETQYF.

A word on this clonotype: One base away lies a much larger clone, so this may be a sequencing read error. The V call is TRBV29-1, the J call TRBJ2-3; 7 nucleotides agree with TRBD1. CDR1 SQVTM and CDR2 ANQGSEA come from the germline V gene. CDR3 length: 14 amino acids. CDR3 in amino acids: CSVGGQSSTDTQCF. The CDR3 DNA is TGCAGCGTTGGGGGACAGTCTAGCACAGATACGCAGTGTTTT.

This clonotype was seen a handful of times. The chain is built from TRBV28 and TRBJ1-1; 9 bases map to TRBD1. After removal of 4 bases from V and 9 bases from J, the junction contained 9 bases not matched to a gene. From germline, CDR1 is MDHEN and CDR2 SYDVKM. This CDR3 contains 14 residues. CDR3 sequence: CASSSTAGTGQAFF. The CDR3, as DNA: TGTGCCAGCAGTTCCACCGCCGGGACAGGGCAAGCTTTCTTT.

Only a few counts were recorded for this clonotype. The chain joins TRBV6-5 to TRBJ2-7, with a weak D call TRBD1 (5 bases). The CDR3 length is 13 residues. Germline values: CDR1 MNHEY, CDR2 SVGAGI. Between the trimmed V and J ends, which lost 6 bases and 3 bases, there was a span of 12 bases. The CDR3 sequence: CASSRTGDYEQYF. The CDR3 DNA sequence: TGTGCCAGCAGCCGCACAGGAGACTACGAGCAGTACTTC.

This sequence joins TRBV6-2 or TRBV6-3 and TRBJ2-1; no reliable D call. Trimming shortened V by 2 bases and J by 10 bases, and 15 bases separated the two germline ends. Germline values: CDR1 MNHEY, CDR2 SVGEGT. CDR3 length: 14 amino acids. CDR3 sequence (DNA): TGTGCCAGCAGTTACCCGAGCTTGGGCGTAGAGCAGTTCTTC. Translation: CASSYPSLGVEQFF.

This clonotype was seen at least ten times. One end of the junction does not line up with germline, which may come from a read error. The gene calls are TRBV7-7 and TRBJ2-7; D possibly corresponds to TRBD2 (6 bases). Germline V gene sequence: CDR1 SSHAT, CDR2 FNYEAQ (reference sequence). This CDR3 is built from 11 residues. The CDR3 sequence: CASSYRGIQYF. CDR3 bases: TGTGCTAGCAGCTACCGGGGGATTCAGTACTTC.

The V and J genes are TRBV10-3 and TRBJ2-3; TRBD2 is a possible D gene (6 bases). The CDR3 covers 14 residues. Germline V gene lookup returns CDR1 ENHRY and CDR2 SYGVKD. V was cut by 6 bases and J by 6 bases, with 16 bases left in between. CDR3 protein: CAISDTREMDTQYF. As DNA, the CDR3 is TGTGCCATCAGCGATACCCGGGAGATGGATACGCAGTATTTT.

This clonotype was seen more than once but under ten times. Here the CDR3 reads CASSQRGWEETQYF. CDR3 coding DNA: TGCGCCAGCAGCCAGAGGGGCTGGGAAGAGACCCAGTACTTC. The chain recombines TRBV4-3 with TRBJ2-5; D assignment may be TRBD1 or TRBD2 (5 bases each). Germline V lookup: CDR1 LGHNA, CDR2 YSLEER. The CDR3 consists of 14 residues. The V end was cut by 3 bases, the J end by 3 bases, with 11 bases between.

This clonotype has only a few counts. The rearrangement uses TRBV7-9 and TRBJ1-2; D unresolved. CDR3 length equals 13 residues. V dropped 2 bases and J dropped 5 bases, with 9 bases sitting between them. Germline V gene sequence: CDR1 SEHNR, CDR2 FQNEAQ (reference sequence). CDR3 amino acids: CASSLIGSYGYTF. The CDR3 DNA sequence: TGTGCCAGCAGCTTAATAGGGTCTTATGGCTACACCTTC.

This clonotype appeared a few times. This chain links TRBV6-1 with TRBJ2-1; D is unresolved. V was pared by 1 base and J by 9 bases, with 13 bases between. The CDR3 covers 14 residues. Germline V gene lookup returns CDR1 MNHNS and CDR2 SASEGT. The CDR3 here is CASSEDWQSREQFF. The DNA of the CDR3 is TGTGCCAGCAGTGAAGATTGGCAGAGCCGTGAGCAGTTCTTC.

This clonotype was detected only a few times. This sequence joins TRBV5-6 and TRBJ2-5, with 12 bases fitting TRBD2. Germline V gene sequence: CDR1 SGHDT, CDR2 YYEEEE. The ends lost 1 base at V and 2 bases at J; junction bases unmatched: 9. This CDR3 contains 18 residues. CDR3 protein: CASSLSTSGRTLQETQYF. The CDR3, as DNA: TGTGCCAGCAGCTTGAGCACTAGCGGGAGGACCCTTCAAGAGACCCAGTACTTC.

The genes are TRBV7-2 and TRBJ2-3; the D is unclear. The CDR3 spans 13 residues. Germline V gene lookup returns CDR1 SGHTA and CDR2 FQGNSA. Deletions cut 2 bases from V and 4 bases from J, with 7 bases between. CDR3 protein: CASSLKSADTQYF. In DNA form, the CDR3 reads TGTGCCAGCAGCTTAAAATCCGCAGATACGCAGTATTTT.

In this sample, this clonotype turned up many times. This rearrangement joins TRBV7-9 to TRBJ2-7; 9 bases line up with TRBD1. The CDR3 covers 12 residues. Germline trimming cut 11 bases from V and 3 bases from J; bases unmatched to any gene: 5. The V gene's germline CDR1 is SEHNR and CDR2 FQNEAQ (reference sequence). In DNA form, the CDR3 reads TGTGCCGGGGAGACAGGGGGCTACGAGCAGTACTTC. It specifies CAGETGGYEQYF.

There are many counts of this clonotype. The chain links TRBV4-3 to TRBJ2-1; 7 bases are shared with TRBD2. Trimming took 1 base from V and 9 from J; bases not matched to a gene: 9. The CDR3 has 15 amino acids. The germline CDR1 and CDR2 sequences are LGHNA and YSLEER. The CDR3 bases are TGCGCCAGCAGCCAAGGGACAACCCCGGGGGGTGAGCAGTTCTTC. Protein sequence: CASSQGTTPGGEQFF.

The DNA for the CDR3 is TGTGCCAGCAAGGCGGGACAGGCAACCTACGAGCAGTACTTC. Its translation: CASKAGQATYEQYF. The chain links TRBV7-2 to TRBJ2-7; 8 positions match TRBD1. In germline, CDR1 is SGHTA, CDR2 FQGNSA. This CDR3 spans 14 amino acids. V dropped 7 bases and J dropped 2; count of bases not matched to a gene: 7. The whole variable domain, remainder taken from reference TRBV7-2 and TRBJ2-7, is GAGVSQSPSNKVTEKGKDVELRCDPISGHTALYWYRQSLGQGLEFLIYFQGNSAPDKSGLPSDRFSAERTGGSVSTLTIQRTQQEDSAVYLCASKAGQATYEQYFGPGTRLTVT.

This clonotype was detected only a few times. The CDR3 DNA sequence: TGTGCCAGCAGATCACGAGACAGGGGATATGGCTACACCTTC. It codes for CASRSRDRGYGYTF. The V and J genes are TRBV6-2 or TRBV6-3 and TRBJ1-2; 8 nucleotides align to TRBD1. The CDR3 contains 14 residues. Germline CDR1 reads MNHEY; CDR2 reads SVGEGT. With V trimmed by 6 bases and J by 5 bases, 8 bases remained unmatched.

This chain connects TRBV6-2 or TRBV6-3 to TRBJ1-5, with D tentatively TRBD1 (6 bases). The V gene's germline CDR1 is MNHEY and CDR2 SVGEGT. V was cut by 4 bases and J by 9 bases, with 16 bases left in between. CDR3 length: 14 amino acids. CDR3 residues: CASSSALQGLPQHF. The CDR3 DNA follows: TGTGCCAGCAGTTCCGCTCTGCAGGGGCTGCCCCAGCATTTT.

This clonotype has only a few counts. The gene calls are TRBV20-1 and TRBJ2-5; D remains unclear. Germline CDR1 and CDR2: DFQATT and SNEGSKA (reference sequence). Trimming took 0 bases from V and 4 from J, leaving 9 bases between them. There are 13 residues in the CDR3. CDR3 in amino acids: CSARDWQLETQYF. In DNA form, the CDR3 reads TGCAGTGCTAGAGATTGGCAGTTAGAGACCCAGTACTTC.